This entry lists 2 T cell receptor beta chains sequenced from one sample in a study of T cell repertoires in cytomegalovirus infection. In TCRdb, the reads were re-called with MiXCR into one record per CDR3 protein. The data show about 310,000 distinct CDR3 sequences, around a quarter seen once. No antigen has been assigned to these receptors. The starting material was cultured PBMCs, obtained from culture after CMV antigen stimulation. The receptors shown here come from a human donor in good health (CMV status not recorded). Some clones in this sample may be carry-over from other donors' samples.

This clonotype is a singleton in its sample. The chain carries TRBV28 and TRBJ1-2, with TRBD1 identical over 9 bases. The J segment lost 0 bases and the V segment lost 8 bases, leaving 16 bases of the junction unmatched. Germline V gene lookup returns CDR1 MDHEN and CDR2 SYDVKM. The CDR3 has 18 amino acids. The CDR3 reads CASYNFRDRDRANYGYTF. DNA for the CDR3: TGTGCCAGCTACAATTTCCGGGACCGGGACAGGGCTAACTATGGCTACACCTTC.

In this sample, this clonotype turned up a few times. This chain uses TRBV7-6 with TRBJ2-5; 12 nucleotides align to TRBD2. The CDR3 consists of 15 residues. Germline-derived CDR1 and CDR2 are SGHVS and FNYEAQ. V was clipped by 3 bases and J by 4 bases; unmatched bases: 3. DNA for the CDR3: TGTGCCAGCAGCTTCGGACTAGCGGGACCAGAGACCCAGTACTTC. Its protein product is CASSFGLAGPETQYF.